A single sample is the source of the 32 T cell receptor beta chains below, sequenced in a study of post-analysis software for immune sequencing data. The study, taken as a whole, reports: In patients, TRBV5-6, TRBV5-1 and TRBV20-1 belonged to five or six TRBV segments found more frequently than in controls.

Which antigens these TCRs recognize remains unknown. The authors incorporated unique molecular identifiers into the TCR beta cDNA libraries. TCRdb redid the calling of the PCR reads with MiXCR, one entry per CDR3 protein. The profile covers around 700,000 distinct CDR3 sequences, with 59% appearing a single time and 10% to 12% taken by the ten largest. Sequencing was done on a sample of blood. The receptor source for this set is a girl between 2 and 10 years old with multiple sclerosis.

The CDR3 DNA sequence: TGTGCCAGCAGTTGGGACCGACCCGTGCTAGGCGAGCAGTACTTC. Protein sequence: CASSWDRPVLGEQYF. This chain joins TRBV12-3 or TRBV12-4 and TRBJ2-7; D is perhaps TRBD1 or TRBD2 (5 bases each). The CDR3 covers 15 residues. Trimming pared 4 bases from V and 6 bases from J, leaving 19 bases between.

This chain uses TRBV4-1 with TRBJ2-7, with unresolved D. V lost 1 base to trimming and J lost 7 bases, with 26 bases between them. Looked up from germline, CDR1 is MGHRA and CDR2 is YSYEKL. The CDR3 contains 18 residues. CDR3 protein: CASSQGATVAVGYGEQYF. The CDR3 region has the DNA TGCGCCAGCAGCCAAGGGGCAACGGTGGCGGTGGGGTACGGGGAGCAGTACTTC.

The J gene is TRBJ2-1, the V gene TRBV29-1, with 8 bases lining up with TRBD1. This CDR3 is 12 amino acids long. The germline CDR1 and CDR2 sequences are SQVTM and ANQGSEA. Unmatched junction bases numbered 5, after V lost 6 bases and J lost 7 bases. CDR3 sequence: CSVWTGKNEQFF. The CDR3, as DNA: TGCAGCGTGTGGACAGGGAAAAATGAGCAGTTCTTC.

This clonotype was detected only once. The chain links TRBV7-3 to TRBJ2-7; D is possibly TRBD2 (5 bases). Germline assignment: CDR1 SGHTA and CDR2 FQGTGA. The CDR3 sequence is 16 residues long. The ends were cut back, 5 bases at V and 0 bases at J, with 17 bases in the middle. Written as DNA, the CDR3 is TGTGCCAGCAGCATTCTAGCCGAATTGGCCTCCTACGAGCAGTACTTC. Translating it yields CASSILAELASYEQYF. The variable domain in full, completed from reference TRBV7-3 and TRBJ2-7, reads GAGVSQTPSNKVTEKGKYVELRCDPISGHTALYWYRQSLGQGPEFLIYFQGTGAADDSGLPNDRFFAVRPEGSVSTLKIQRTERGDSAVYLCASSILAELASYEQYFGPGTRLTVT.

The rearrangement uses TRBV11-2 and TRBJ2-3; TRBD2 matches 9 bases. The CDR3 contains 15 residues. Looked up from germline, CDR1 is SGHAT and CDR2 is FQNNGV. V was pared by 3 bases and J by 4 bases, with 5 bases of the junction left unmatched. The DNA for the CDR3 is TGTGCCAGCAGCTTGAGCGGGGGGCCCGCAGATACGCAGTATTTT. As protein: CASSLSGGPADTQYF.

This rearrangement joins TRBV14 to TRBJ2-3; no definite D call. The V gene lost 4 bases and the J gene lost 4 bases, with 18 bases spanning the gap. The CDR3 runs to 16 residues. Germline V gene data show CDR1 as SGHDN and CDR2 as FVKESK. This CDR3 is CASSLHDLGWADTQYF. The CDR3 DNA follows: TGTGCCAGCAGCCTTCATGACCTAGGATGGGCAGATACGCAGTATTTT.

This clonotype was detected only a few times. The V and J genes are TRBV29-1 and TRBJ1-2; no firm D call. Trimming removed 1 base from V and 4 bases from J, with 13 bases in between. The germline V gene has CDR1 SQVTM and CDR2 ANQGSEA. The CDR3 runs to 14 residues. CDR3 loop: CSVEGPGIGYGYTF. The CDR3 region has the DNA TGCAGCGTTGAAGGCCCGGGAATAGGCTATGGCTACACCTTC.

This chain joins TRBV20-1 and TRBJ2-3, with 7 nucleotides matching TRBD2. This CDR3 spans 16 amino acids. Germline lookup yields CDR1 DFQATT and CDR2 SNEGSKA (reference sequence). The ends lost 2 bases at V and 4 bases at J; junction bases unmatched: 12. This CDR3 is CSARSPNGGFADTQYF. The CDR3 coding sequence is TGCAGTGCTAGATCCCCTAACGGGGGGTTCGCAGATACGCAGTATTTT.

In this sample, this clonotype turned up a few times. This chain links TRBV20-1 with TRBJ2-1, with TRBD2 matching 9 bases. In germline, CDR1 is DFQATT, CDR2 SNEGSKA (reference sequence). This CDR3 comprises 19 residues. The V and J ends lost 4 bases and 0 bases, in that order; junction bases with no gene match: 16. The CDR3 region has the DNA TGCAGTGCTACATATAGCGGGGGTGCTAAACTACCCTCCTACAATGAGCAGTTCTTC. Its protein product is CSATYSGGAKLPSYNEQFF.

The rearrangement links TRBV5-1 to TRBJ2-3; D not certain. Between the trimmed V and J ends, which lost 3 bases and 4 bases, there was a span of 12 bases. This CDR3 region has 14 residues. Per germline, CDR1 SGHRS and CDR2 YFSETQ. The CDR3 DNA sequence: TGCGCCAGCAGCTCTGTCCCCGTGGCAGATACGCAGTATTTT. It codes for CASSSVPVADTQYF.

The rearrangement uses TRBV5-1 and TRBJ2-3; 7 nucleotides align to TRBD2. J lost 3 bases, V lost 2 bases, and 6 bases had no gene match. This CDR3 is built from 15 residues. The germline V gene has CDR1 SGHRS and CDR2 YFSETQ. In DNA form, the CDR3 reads TGCGCCAGCAGCTTCTCTCTAGCGGTTACAGATACGCAGTATTTT. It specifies CASSFSLAVTDTQYF.

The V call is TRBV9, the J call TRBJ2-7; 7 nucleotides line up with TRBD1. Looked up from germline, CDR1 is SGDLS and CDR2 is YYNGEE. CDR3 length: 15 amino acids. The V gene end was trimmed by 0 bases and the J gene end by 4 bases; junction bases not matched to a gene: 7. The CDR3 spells CASSVGDSFIYEQYF. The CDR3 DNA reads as TGTGCCAGCAGCGTAGGGGACAGTTTTATATACGAGCAGTACTTC.

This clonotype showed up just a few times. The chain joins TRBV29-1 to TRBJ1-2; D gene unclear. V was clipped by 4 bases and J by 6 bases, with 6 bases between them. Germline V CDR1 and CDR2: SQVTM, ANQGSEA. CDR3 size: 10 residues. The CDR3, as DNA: TGCAGCGTTGGGGTGGATGGCTACACCTTC. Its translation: CSVGVDGYTF.

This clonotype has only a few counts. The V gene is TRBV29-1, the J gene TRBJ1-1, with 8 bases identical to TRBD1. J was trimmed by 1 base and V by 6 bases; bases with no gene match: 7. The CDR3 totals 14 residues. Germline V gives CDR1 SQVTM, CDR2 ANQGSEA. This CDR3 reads CSVVGQGANTEAFF. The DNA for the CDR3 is TGCAGCGTCGTAGGGCAGGGGGCGAACACTGAAGCTTTCTTT.

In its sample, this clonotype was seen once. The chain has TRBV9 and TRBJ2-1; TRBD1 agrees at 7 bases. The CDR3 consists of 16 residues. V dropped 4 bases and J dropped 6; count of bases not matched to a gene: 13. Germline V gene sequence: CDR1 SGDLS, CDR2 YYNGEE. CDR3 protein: CASSQRDSLFCNEQFF. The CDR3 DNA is TGTGCCAGCAGCCAAAGGGACAGCCTATTTTGCAATGAGCAGTTCTTC.

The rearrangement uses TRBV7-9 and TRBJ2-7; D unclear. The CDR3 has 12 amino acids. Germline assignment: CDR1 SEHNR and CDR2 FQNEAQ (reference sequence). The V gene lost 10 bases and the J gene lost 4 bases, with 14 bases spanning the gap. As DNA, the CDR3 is TGTGCCACCAGACCCATGGGGTACGAGCAGTACTTC. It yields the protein CATRPMGYEQYF.

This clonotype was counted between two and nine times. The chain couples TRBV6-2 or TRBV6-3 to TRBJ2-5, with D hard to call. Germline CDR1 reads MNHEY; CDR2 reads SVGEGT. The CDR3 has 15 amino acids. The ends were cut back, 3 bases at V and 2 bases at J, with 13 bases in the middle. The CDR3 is CASSYWFEPQETQYF. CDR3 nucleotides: TGTGCCAGCAGTTATTGGTTCGAACCACAAGAGACCCAGTACTTC.

This CDR3 reads CASISSYNEQFF. CDR3 coding DNA: TGTGCCAGCATTTCCTCCTACAATGAGCAGTTCTTC. This chain connects TRBV5-5 to TRBJ2-1; D unresolved. The CDR3 spans 12 residues. Germline CDR1 reads SGHKS; CDR2 reads YYEKEE (reference sequence). Trimming took off 6 bases at V and 0 bases at J, with 4 bases between the two ends.

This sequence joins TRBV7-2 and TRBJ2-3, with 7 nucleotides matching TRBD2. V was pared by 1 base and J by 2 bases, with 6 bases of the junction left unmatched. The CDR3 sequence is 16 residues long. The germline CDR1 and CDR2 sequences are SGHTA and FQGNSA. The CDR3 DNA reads TGTGCCAGCAGCTTAGAAGGAGGGACTAACACAGATACGCAGTATTTT. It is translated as CASSLEGGTNTDTQYF.

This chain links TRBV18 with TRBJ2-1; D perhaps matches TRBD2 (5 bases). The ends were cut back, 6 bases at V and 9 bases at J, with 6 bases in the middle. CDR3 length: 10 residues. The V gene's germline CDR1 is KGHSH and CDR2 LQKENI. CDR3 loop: CASSGSEQFF. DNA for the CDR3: TGTGCCAGCTCGGGGAGTGAGCAGTTCTTC.

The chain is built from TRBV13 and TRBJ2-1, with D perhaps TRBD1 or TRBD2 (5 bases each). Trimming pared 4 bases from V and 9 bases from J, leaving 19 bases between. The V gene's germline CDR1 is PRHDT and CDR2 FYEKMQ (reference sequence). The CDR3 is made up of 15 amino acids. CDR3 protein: CASSSTGTPDIEQFF. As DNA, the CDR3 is TGTGCCAGCAGCTCAACTGGGACGCCCGATATTGAGCAGTTCTTC. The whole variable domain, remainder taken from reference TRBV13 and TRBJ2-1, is AAGVIQSPRHLIKEKRETATLKCYPIPRHDTVYWYQQGPGQDPQFLISFYEKMQSDKGSIPDRFSAQQFSDYHSELNMSSLELGDSALYFCASSSTGTPDIEQFFGPGTRLTVL.

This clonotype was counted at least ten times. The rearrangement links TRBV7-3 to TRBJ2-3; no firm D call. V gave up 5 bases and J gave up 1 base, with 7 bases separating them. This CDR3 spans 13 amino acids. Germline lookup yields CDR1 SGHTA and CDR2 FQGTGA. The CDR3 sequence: CASSQAGTDTQYF. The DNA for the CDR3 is TGTGCCAGCAGCCAAGCTGGCACAGATACGCAGTATTTT.

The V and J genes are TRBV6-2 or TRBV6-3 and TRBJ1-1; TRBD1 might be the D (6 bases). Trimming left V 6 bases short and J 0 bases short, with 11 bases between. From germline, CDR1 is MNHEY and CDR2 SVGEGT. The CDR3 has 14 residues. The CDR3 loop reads CASSSGAMNTEAFF. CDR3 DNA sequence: TGTGCCAGCAGCTCAGGGGCCATGAACACTGAAGCTTTCTTT.

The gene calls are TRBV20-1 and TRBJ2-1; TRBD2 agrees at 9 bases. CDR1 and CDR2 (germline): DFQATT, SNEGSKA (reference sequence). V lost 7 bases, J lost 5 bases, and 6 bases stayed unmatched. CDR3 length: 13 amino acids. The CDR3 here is CSEGGGANNEQFF. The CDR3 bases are TGCAGTGAAGGCGGGGGGGCGAACAATGAGCAGTTCTTC.

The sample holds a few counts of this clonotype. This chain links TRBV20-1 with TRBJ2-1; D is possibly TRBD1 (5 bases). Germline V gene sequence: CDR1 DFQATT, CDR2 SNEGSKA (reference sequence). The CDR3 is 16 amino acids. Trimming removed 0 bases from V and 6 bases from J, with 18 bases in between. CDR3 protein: CSAREESGHLVNEQFF. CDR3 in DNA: TGCAGTGCTAGAGAAGAGTCTGGACATCTCGTCAATGAGCAGTTCTTC.

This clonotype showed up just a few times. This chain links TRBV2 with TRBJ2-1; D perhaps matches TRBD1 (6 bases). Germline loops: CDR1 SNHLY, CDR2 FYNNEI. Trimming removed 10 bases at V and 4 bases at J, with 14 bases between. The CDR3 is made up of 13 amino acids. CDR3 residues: CAKKQGTYNEQFF. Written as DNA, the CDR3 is TGTGCCAAAAAACAGGGCACATACAATGAGCAGTTCTTC.

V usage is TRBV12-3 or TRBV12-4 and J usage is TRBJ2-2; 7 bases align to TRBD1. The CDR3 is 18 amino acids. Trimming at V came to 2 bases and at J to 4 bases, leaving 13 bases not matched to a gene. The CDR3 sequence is CASSLRGRQGVGTGELFF. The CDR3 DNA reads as TGTGCCAGCAGTTTAAGGGGGCGACAGGGAGTGGGCACCGGGGAGCTGTTTTTT.

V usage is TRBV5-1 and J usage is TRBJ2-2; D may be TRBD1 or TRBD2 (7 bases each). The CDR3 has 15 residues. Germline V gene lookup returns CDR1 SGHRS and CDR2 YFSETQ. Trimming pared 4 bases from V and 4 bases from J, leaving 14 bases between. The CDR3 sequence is CASSPGGARTGELFF. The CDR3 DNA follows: TGCGCCAGCAGCCCAGGGGGGGCGCGCACCGGGGAGCTGTTTTTT.

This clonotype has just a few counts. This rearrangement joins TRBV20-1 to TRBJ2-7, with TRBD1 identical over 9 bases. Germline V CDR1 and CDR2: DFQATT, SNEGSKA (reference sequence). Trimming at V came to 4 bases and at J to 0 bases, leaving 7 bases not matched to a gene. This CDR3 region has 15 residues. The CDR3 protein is CSATPDRGYSYEQYF. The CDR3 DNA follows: TGCAGTGCTACTCCAGACAGGGGGTACTCCTACGAGCAGTACTTC.

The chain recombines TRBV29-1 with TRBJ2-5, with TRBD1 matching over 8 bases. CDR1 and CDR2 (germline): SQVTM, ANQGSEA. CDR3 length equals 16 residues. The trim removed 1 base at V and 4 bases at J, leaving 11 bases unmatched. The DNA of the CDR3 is TGCAGCGTTGAAGGGGCGCAGGGGGCGCTAGGAGAGACCCAGTACTTC. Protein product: CSVEGAQGALGETQYF.

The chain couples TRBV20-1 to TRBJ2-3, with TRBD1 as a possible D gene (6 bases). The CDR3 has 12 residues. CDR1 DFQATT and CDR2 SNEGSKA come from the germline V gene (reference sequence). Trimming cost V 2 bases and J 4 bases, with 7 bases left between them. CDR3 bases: TGCAGTGCTAGAAGACAGGCAGATACGCAGTATTTT. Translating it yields CSARRQADTQYF.

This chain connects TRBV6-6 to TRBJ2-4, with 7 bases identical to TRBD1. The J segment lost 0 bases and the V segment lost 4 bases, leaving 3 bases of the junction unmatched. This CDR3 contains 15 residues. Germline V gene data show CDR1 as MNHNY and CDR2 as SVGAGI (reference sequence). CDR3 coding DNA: TGTGCCAGCAGTTTGACAGGGTTAGCCAAAAACATTCAGTACTTC. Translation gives CASSLTGLAKNIQYF.